This T cell receptor (beta chain) was identified in a study of shared clonotypes between healthy human individuals. The study's findings and limits: Sharing across four donors was highest in naive CD4 (approximately 5%) and lowest in memory CD8 (0.4%).

On sorted subsets, replicate PCRs used about 0.2 ug DNA, or about 30,000 T cell genomes. Only in-frame clones appear in the TCRdb table, and some are missing; sequencing was by immunoSEQ multiplex PCR. The data contain 1.6 million or so clones, approximately 98.5% of them singletons. The CDR3 sequence is 15 residues long. CDR1 SGHDT and CDR2 YYEEEE come from the germline V gene. Losses at the gene ends were 7 bases for V and 2 bases for J; bases not matched to a gene: 9. Note on this clone: Antigen: not known.

This TCR came from a man aged 30-40 years in good health. Material for sequencing was naive CD4+ T cells sorted from blood. As to subset: CD45RA+ positively selected. The V call is TRBV5-6, the J call TRBJ2-7; 10 bases agree with TRBD1. CDR3 region: CASGQPGQGTYEQYF. The CDR3 DNA sequence: TGTGCCAGCGGACAACCGGGACAGGGGACCTACGAGCAGTACTTC.